The TCR beta chain described here comes from a study of human T cells and chemical hapten exposure. On this clonotype: Antigen specificity is unknown.

The time point: pre-sensitization, week 0. Treatment: therapeutic diphenylcyclopropenone sensitization with weekly scalp DPC. Findings of the study overall: Unchanged with DPC sensitization were TCRs above 1 in 1000 frequency.

Between the trimmed V and J ends, which lost 3 bases and 7 bases, there was a span of 16 bases. Germline CDR1 reads MDHEN; CDR2 reads SYDVKM. The CDR3 extends over 15 amino acids. A single record per CDR3 protein comes from TCRdb applying MiXCR to the RACE reads. Of 95,000 to 150,000 distinct CDR3 sequences in the sample, approximately 13% were seen once. Sequences were derived from whole blood, sampled in connection with sensitization to the hapten diphenylcyclopropenone (DPC). The chain recombines TRBV28 with TRBJ2-1; D may be TRBD2 (6 bases). This TCR was recovered from a woman aged 18-30 years with alopecia areata. Some clones in this sample may be carry-over from other donors' samples. CDR3 amino acids: CASSFRLGAGNEQFF. CDR3 nucleotides: TGTGCCAGCAGTTTCCGTCTCGGCGCGGGGAATGAGCAGTTCTTC.